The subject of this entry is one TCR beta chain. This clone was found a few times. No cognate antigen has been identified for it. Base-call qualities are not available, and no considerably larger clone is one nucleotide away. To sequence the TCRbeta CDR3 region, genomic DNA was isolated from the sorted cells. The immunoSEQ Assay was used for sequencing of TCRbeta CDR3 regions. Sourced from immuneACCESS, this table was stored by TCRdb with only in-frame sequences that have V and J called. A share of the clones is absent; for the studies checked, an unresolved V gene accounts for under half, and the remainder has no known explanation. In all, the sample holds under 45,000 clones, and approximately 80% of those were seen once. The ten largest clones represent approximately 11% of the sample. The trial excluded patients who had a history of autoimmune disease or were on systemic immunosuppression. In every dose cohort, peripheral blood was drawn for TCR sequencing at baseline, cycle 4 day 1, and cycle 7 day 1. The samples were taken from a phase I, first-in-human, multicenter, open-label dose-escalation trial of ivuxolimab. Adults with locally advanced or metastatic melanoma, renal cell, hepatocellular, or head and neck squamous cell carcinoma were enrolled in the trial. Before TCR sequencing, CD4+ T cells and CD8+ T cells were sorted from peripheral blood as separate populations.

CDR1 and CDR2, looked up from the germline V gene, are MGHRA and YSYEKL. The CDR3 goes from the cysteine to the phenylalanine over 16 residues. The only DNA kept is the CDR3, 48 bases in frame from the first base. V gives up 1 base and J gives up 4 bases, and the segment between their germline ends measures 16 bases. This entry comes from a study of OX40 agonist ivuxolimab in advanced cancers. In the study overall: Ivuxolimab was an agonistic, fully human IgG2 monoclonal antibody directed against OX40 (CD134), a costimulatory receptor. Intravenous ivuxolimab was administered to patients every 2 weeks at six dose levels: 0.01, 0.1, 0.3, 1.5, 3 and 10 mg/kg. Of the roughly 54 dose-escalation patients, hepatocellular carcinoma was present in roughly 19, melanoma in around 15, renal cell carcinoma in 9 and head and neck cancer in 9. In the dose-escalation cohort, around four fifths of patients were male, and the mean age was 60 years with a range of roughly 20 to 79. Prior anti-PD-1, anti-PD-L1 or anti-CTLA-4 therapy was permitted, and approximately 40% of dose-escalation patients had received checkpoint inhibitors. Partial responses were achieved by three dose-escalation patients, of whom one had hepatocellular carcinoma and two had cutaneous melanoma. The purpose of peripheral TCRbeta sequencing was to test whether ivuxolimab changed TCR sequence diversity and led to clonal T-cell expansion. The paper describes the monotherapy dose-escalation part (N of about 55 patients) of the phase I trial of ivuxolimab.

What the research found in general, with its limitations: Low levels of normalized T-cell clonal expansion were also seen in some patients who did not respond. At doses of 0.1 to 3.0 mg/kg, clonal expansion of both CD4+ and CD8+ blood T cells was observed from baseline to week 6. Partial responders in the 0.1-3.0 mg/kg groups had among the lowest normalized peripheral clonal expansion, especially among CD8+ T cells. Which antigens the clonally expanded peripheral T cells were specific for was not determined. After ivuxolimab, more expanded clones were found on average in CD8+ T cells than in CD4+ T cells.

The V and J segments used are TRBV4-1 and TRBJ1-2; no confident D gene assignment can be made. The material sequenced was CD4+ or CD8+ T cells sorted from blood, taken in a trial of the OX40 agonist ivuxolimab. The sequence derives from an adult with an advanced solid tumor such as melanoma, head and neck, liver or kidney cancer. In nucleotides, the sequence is TGCGCCAGCAGCCAAGCAAGCCTAGTTTCCTTCTATGGCTACACCTTC. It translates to CASSQASLVSFYGYTF.